The clone carrying this TCR beta chain was seen just once. Its target is not known. These data come from a study of PD-1 blockade in mismatch repair-deficient tumors. For the study at large: All were previously treated, progressing patients with approximately 12 mismatch repair-deficient cancer types. General study results and limits: After pembrolizumab, tumor-resident clones rose rapidly, then generally contracted before radiologic responses.

Profiled with immunoSEQ multiplex PCR; TCRdb holds only in-frame clones, not every one. The sample includes 120,000 or so clones, 88% of them seen just once. The germline V gene has CDR1 SGHAT and CDR2 FQNNGV. The CDR3 sequence is 14 residues long. V dropped 1 base and J dropped 4; count of bases not matched to a gene: 3. The sequencing here drew on peripheral blood, taken just over 70 weeks after starting pembrolizumab. This chain joins TRBV11-2 and TRBJ2-7, with 8 bases that match TRBD1. The TCR originated in an adult with mismatch repair-deficient cancer. In DNA, the CDR3 is TGTGCCAGCAGCTTAGGGACAGGGATTTACGAGCAGTACTTC. It yields the protein CASSLGTGIYEQYF. Full variable domain (outside the CDR3, taken from reference TRBV11-2 and TRBJ2-7): EAGVAQSPRYKIIEKRQSVAFWCNPISGHATLYWYQQILGQGPKLLIQFQNNGVVDDSQLPKDRFSAERLKGVDSTLKIQPAKLEDSAVYLCASSLGTGIYEQYFGPGTRLTVT.